A single TCR beta chain is shown here with its context. This specimen belongs to a study of early T cells in non-severe SARS-CoV-2 infection. TCRdb reanalysed the 5' RACE reads using MiXCR and keeps one entry per CDR3 protein. Of 65,000 to 85,000 distinct CDR3 sequences in the sample, 9.5% to 15% were seen once. Germline V gene sequence: CDR1 MNHNS, CDR2 SASEGT. V was clipped by 6 bases and J by 3 bases, with 15 bases between them. The CDR3 sequence is 14 residues long. V usage is TRBV6-1 and J usage is TRBJ2-7; the D gene is possibly TRBD2 (5 bases). Material for sequencing was whole blood. The sequence derives from an adult who was a healthcare worker with PCR-confirmed SARS-CoV-2 infection or an uninfected control (not recorded which). This CDR3 reads CASSRGGKNYEQYF. CDR3 DNA: TGTGCCAGCAGCCGGGGTGGGAAAAACTACGAGCAGTACTTC.